This T cell receptor beta chain stems from a study of T-cell memory formation after mild COVID-19 (dated by TCRdb to 2020 to 2022). For the study in its entirety: Most TCR sequence clusters were specific to one of the two donors. Two young, previously healthy adult volunteers, one female and one male, were included in the cohort. T-cell clones expanding and contracting after mild COVID-19 in two donors were tracked by longitudinal TCRalpha and TCRbeta repertoire sequencing.

From the cysteine through the phenylalanine, the CDR3 covers 16 amino acids. CDR3 DNA only is kept here, 48 bases in frame from base 1. V is pruned by 0 bases and J by 6 bases, leaving 7 bases of the junction without a gene match. CDR1 SGHTA and CDR2 FQGNSA are derived from the germline V gene. This sample was sequenced with an Illumina NovaSeq 6000. Using 5'RACE with constant-segment primers, TCRalpha and TCRbeta cDNA libraries were constructed, with sample barcodes and unique molecular identifiers added in the process. RNA was extracted from every sample with Trizol reagent. Amplification of the libraries took two PCR steps, and the second step added a second sample barcode plus Illumina TruSeq adapters. Sequencing of the libraries was done on an Illumina NovaSeq, producing 2 x 150 bp paired-end reads. The paper's processing steps were these. The reads were demultiplexed and collapsed into UMI-guided consensus sequences using migec v1.2.7. Using mixcr v2.1.11, UMI consensuses were aligned to TRA and TRB V and J templates and then assembled into clonotypes. Expanded or contracted clonotypes were those called significant by both edgeR and NoisET, with noise models trained on biological replicates. For edgeR calls, the cutoffs were a false discovery rate-adjusted p below 0.01 and a log2 fold-change threshold of 1. As an exploratory analysis of dynamics, max-normalized trajectories of the 1000 most abundant clonotypes were examined by PCA with hierarchical clustering. Separately sequenced CD4+ and CD8+ repertoires were used to assign a CD4 or CD8 phenotype to each responding clone. In TCRdb, the public reads were trimmed at Q25 with fastp and aligned with MiXCR, with productive beta chains retained. Each entry merges the rows of one CDR3 protein and shows their most common DNA and genes. Clone size and V and J calls follow TCRdb, not the original study. This sample gives roughly 310,000 distinct CDR3 sequences in total; roughly 15% of them show up just once. 22% of the sample rests with the top ten.

Ficoll-Paque density gradient centrifugation was the method used to isolate PBMCs. Overall study outcomes, separate from this receptor: The study included only a couple of mild cases, and larger cohorts that include severe cases with pre-infection samples were judged to be necessary. The second-wave clones that peaked on day 37 were not confirmed to be SARS-CoV-2 specific. Contracting CD4+ clones were located mainly in the CM and EM memory subsets, whereas CD8+ clones were found to be enriched in EMRA. Balanced CD4/CD8 phenotypes were observed for clones contracting from day 15 to 85, whereas a bias towards CD4+ was observed for a second wave of clones expanding from day 15 to 37. The detection of some responding clones in pre-infection memory suggests that pre-existing cross-reactive memory T cells joined the SARS-CoV-2 response.

This clonotype was detected a few times. The target of this receptor is not known. One base away there is no much larger clone; base qualities are not given. This chain joins TRBV7-2 to TRBJ2-3; 9 central nucleotides agree with TRBD2. Material: PBMCs or a T cell subset sorted from them (not recorded which). The source of this sequence is a young man who had mild COVID-19 (a few samples of this study predate the infection). The sample titles of this study are shuffled in the database, so cell type and time point are left out; the donor was told from shared clones. The sequence in DNA is TGTGCCAGCAGCTTAGCGGTGCGGGGGGGCGGGGATACGCAGTATTTT. It specifies CASSLAVRGGGDTQYF.